The 19 T cell receptor beta chains below all came from one sample that was sequenced in a study of spatial heterogeneity in lung cancer. Study conclusions and caveats: The study found that expanded intratumoral alpha and beta TCR counts tracked tumor mutation counts.

TCRdb ran MiXCR on the 5' RACE reads and lists one entry per CDR3 protein. The sample records fewer than 15,000 distinct CDR3 sequences, less than 6.5% being singletons. The time point denotes: sample taken at primary tumor resection. These receptors have no known antigen. The specimen was lung tumor tissue, collected at surgery. Receptors were obtained from a female donor with early-stage non-small cell lung cancer.

This clonotype was observed many times. The library was built for alpha chains, so this beta chain is an off-target read and its size means little. This chain joins TRBV20-1 and TRBJ2-5; D possibly uses TRBD1 or TRBD2 (5 bases each). The CDR3 extends over 14 amino acids. CDR1 and CDR2 from the germline V gene are DFQATT and SNEGSKA (reference sequence). Trimming removed 3 bases from V and 4 bases from J, with 15 bases in between. The CDR3 sequence is CSARMGTGGETQYF. The CDR3 DNA reads TGCAGTGCTAGGATGGGGACGGGTGGAGAGACCCAGTACTTC.

In its sample, this clonotype was seen many times. A library prepared for alpha chains yielded this beta chain as an off-target read; its size is of little meaning. This chain links TRBV4-1 with TRBJ2-1; 11 nucleotides line up with TRBD2. The V segment lost 0 bases and the J segment 8 bases; nucleotides outside the gene matches: 6. Germline values: CDR1 MGHRA, CDR2 YSYEKL. The CDR3 extends over 16 amino acids. The CDR3 region has the DNA TGCGCCAGCAGCCAAGAGACTAGCGGGGTGGAGGATGAGCAGTTCTTC. This translates into CASSQETSGVEDEQFF.

This clonotype was detected many times. This beta chain is off target for a library built for alpha chains, so its abundance means little. The chain joins TRBV7-9 to TRBJ2-3; the D gene is possibly TRBD2 (5 bases). The ends were cut back, 4 bases at V and 0 bases at J, with 8 bases in the middle. The CDR3 totals 14 residues. Germline V CDR1 and CDR2: SEHNR, FQNEAQ (reference sequence). Here the CDR3 DNA reads TGTGCCAGCAGCTCACGGACTAGCACAGATACGCAGTATTTT. It yields the protein CASSSRTSTDTQYF.

This clonotype was recorded many times. This beta chain is a stray read from a library made for alpha chains; its abundance is not meaningful. This sequence joins TRBV3-1 and TRBJ2-3; D unclear. Looked up from germline, CDR1 is LGHDT and CDR2 is YNNKEL (reference sequence). Trimming left V 0 bases short and J 6 bases short, with 10 bases between. The CDR3 totals 14 residues. Here the CDR3 DNA reads TGTGCCAGCAGCCAAGACGTCTTCCGTGATACGCAGTATTTT. The encoded protein is CASSQDVFRDTQYF.

In this sample, this clonotype turned up many times. This beta chain is off target for a library built for alpha chains, so its abundance means little. This chain links TRBV6-5 with TRBJ2-6; D not resolved. Germline values: CDR1 MNHEY, CDR2 SVGAGI. This CDR3 comprises 15 residues. The ends were cut back, 5 bases at V and 0 bases at J, with 8 bases in the middle. DNA of the CDR3: TGTGCCAGCAGTCCCCCAGGCTCTGGGGCCAACGTCCTGACTTTC. Its protein is CASSPPGSGANVLTF.

This clonotype has a count of ten or more. This beta chain is off target for a library built for alpha chains, so its abundance means little. This chain uses TRBV6-5 with TRBJ2-7, with 8 positions matching TRBD1. Germline CDR1 and CDR2: MNHEY and SVGAGI. The CDR3 has 15 residues. Trimming at V came to 2 bases and at J to 3 bases, leaving 6 bases not matched to a gene. The CDR3 DNA reads as TGTGCCAGCAGTTACGCCGGGACAGGTTTCTACGAGCAGTACTTC. Protein product: CASSYAGTGFYEQYF.

This clonotype was counted many times. This beta chain is an unintended read in a library built for alpha chains; its size means little. V and J are TRBV18 and TRBJ1-2; maybe TRBD1 (5 bases). The CDR3 is 15 residues long. The germline gives CDR1 KGHSH, CDR2 LQKENI. Trimming pared 0 bases from V and 2 bases from J, leaving 10 bases between. The DNA for the CDR3 is TGTGCCAGCTCACCACCGGAGTGGGGGAACTATGGCTACACCTTC. Its protein is CASSPPEWGNYGYTF.

In its sample, this clonotype was seen many times. In a library made to pick up alpha chains, this beta chain is a stray read with a size that means little. The rearrangement uses TRBV15 and TRBJ1-4; 9 bases map to TRBD1. The CDR3 is 16 amino acids. The V gene's germline CDR1 is LNHNV and CDR2 YYDKDF (reference sequence). V lost 5 bases and J lost 7; bases outside the gene matches: 11. The CDR3 coding sequence is TGTGCCACCAGCCCCTCCGGGACAGGGTTCGGTGAAAAACTGTTTTTT. It is translated as CATSPSGTGFGEKLFF.

This clonotype has ten or more counts. The library was built for alpha chains, so this beta chain is an off-target read and its size means little. The chain combines TRBV7-3 with TRBJ2-4, with D perhaps matching TRBD1 (6 bases). From germline, CDR1 is SGHTA and CDR2 FQGTGA. The CDR3 consists of 16 residues. V was shortened by 3 bases and J by 2 bases, with 14 bases between the two germline ends. For the CDR3, the DNA is TGTGCCAGCAGCTTTGGTCCAGGGGACCCCAAAAACATTCAGTACTTC. Protein sequence: CASSFGPGDPKNIQYF.

In its sample, this clonotype was seen many times. This beta chain is a stray sequence in a library constructed for alpha chains; its clone size is not meaningful. CDR3 DNA sequence: TGTGCCAGCAGTTTCGGGCGGGGGACAAACACCGGGGAGCTGTTTTTT. Translation gives CASSFGRGTNTGELFF. This chain uses TRBV28 with TRBJ2-2; maybe TRBD2 (7 bases). V was pared by 3 bases and J by 2 bases, with 13 bases between. The CDR3 is 16 residues long. Germline values: CDR1 MDHEN, CDR2 SYDVKM.

In its sample, this clonotype was seen many times. This beta chain appears as a stray read in a library generated for alpha chains; its size is not informative. J is TRBJ1-5 and V is TRBV20-1; TRBD1 aligns across 8 bases. This CDR3 is built from 16 residues. V was pared by 3 bases and J by 4 bases, with 11 bases of the junction left unmatched. Germline CDR1 is DFQATT and CDR2 is SNEGSKA (reference sequence). The CDR3 nucleotides read TGCAGTGCTAGGAAGGCAGGGGACAGGCTAAATCAGCCCCAGCATTTT. It yields the protein CSARKAGDRLNQPQHF.

This clonotype is medium-sized (0.01 to 0.1%) by share. The library was designed around alpha chains, so this beta chain is a stray read whose abundance carries little weight. CDR3 bases: TGCGCCAGCAGCTTGGAAGCGGGCGCGGGAGAGACCCAGTACTTC. Protein sequence: CASSLEAGAGETQYF. The chain has TRBV5-1 and TRBJ2-5; perhaps TRBD2 as D (6 bases). The CDR3 sequence is 15 residues long. CDR1 is SGHRS and CDR2 is YFSETQ in the germline V gene. The V end lost 0 bases, the J end lost 4 bases, and 13 bases lay between the germline ends.

This clonotype was seen ten or more times. This beta chain was picked up by a library intended for alpha chains and is off target, so its count carries little meaning. The chain has TRBV5-5 and TRBJ1-1, with D tentatively TRBD1 (6 bases). Trimming removed 4 bases at V and 3 bases at J, with 16 bases between. Germline CDR1 and CDR2: SGHKS and YYEKEE (reference sequence). This CDR3 has 15 amino acids. The CDR3 reads CASSPRQVGDTEAFF. DNA of the CDR3: TGTGCCAGCAGCCCGCGACAGGTGGGGGACACTGAAGCTTTCTTT.

This clonotype has ten or more counts. Found in a library prepared for alpha chains, this beta chain is an off-target read, and its abundance has little meaning. This chain uses TRBV6-5 with TRBJ1-1, with D unresolved. Trimming removed 4 bases from V and 0 bases from J, with 12 bases in between. The CDR3 is 15 amino acids. Germline V gives CDR1 MNHEY, CDR2 SVGAGI. CDR3 DNA sequence: TGTGCCAGCAGTTTTGTCGGGCAGTTGAACACTGAAGCTTTCTTT. Protein: CASSFVGQLNTEAFF.

In its sample, this clonotype was seen many times. Little can be read into the size of this beta chain, an off-target read in a library designed for alpha chains. As DNA, the CDR3 is TGCAGTGCTTTAGAAGCGGGGGGGCCAACAGATACGCAGTATTTT. The encoded protein is CSALEAGGPTDTQYF. The V call is TRBV20-1, the J call TRBJ2-3; 10 bases are a match to TRBD2. The V gene's germline CDR1 is DFQATT and CDR2 SNEGSKA (reference sequence). CDR3 length: 15 amino acids. V shed 5 bases and J 3 bases; nucleotides not matched to a gene: 8.

In regard to this clonotype: The size of this beta chain means little, since it is a stray read in a library made for alpha chains. The J gene is TRBJ2-4, the V gene TRBV15, with 10 bases matching TRBD2. This CDR3 is 15 amino acids long. The J segment lost 4 bases and the V segment lost 3 bases, leaving 3 bases of the junction unmatched. The germline V gene encodes CDR1 LNHNV and CDR2 YYDKDF (reference sequence). CDR3 loop: CATSRLLAGKNIQYF. The CDR3, as DNA: TGTGCCACCAGCAGGCTACTAGCGGGGAAAAACATTCAGTACTTC.

This clonotype was counted at least ten times. This beta chain is off target for a library built for alpha chains, so its abundance means little. The V gene is TRBV20-1, the J gene TRBJ2-1; D remains ambiguous. This CDR3 has 11 amino acids. Trimming took off 5 bases at V and 6 bases at J, with 8 bases between the two ends. Germline CDR1 reads DFQATT; CDR2 reads SNEGSKA (reference sequence). Here the CDR3 DNA reads TGCAGTGCTGGCTTCCGCAATGAGCAGTTCTTC. The encoded protein is CSAGFRNEQFF.

This clonotype counts as medium-sized. This beta chain slipped into a library made for alpha chains as a stray read, so its size is not meaningful. V and J are TRBV12-3 or TRBV12-4 and TRBJ1-2; 12 nucleotides align to TRBD1. CDR3 length equals 13 residues. Losses at the gene ends were 3 bases for V and 10 bases for J; bases not matched to a gene: 3. The CDR3 DNA reads TGTGCCAGCAGTTTCGGGACAGGGGGCTACTACACCTTC. Translating it yields CASSFGTGGYYTF.

This clonotype was picked up many times. This beta chain turned up in a library designed for alpha chains; as an off-target read, its abundance says little. The rearrangement links TRBV21-1 to TRBJ1-5. TRBV21-1 is described as a pseudogene. The CDR3 consists of 15 residues. The CDR3 protein is CASRVSEEGGQPQHF. For the CDR3, the DNA is TGTGCCAGCAGGGTATCGGAGGAGGGAGGCCAGCCCCAGCATTTT.